This T cell receptor beta chain was identified during a study of identical twins. Study-level points and caveats: Abundant beta clonotypes from cord blood bore fewer insertions; memory repertoires lacked this pattern.

As regards this clonotype: Antigen unknown.

Each CDR3 protein gets one entry after TCRdb re-called the 5' RACE reads with MiXCR. The sample has some 600,000 distinct CDR3 sequences; under 8.5% are singletons. These records were also assigned to another study, of yellow fever vaccine responses in identical twins.

The TCR was taken from a young woman in good health. The specimen was PBMCs.

The CDR3 DNA is TGTGCCAGCACCACAAACCGACAGGGAGAAGCTTTCTTT. Amino acid sequence: CASTTNRQGEAFF. V and J are TRBV28 and TRBJ1-1, with TRBD1 identical over 7 bases. Germline lookup yields CDR1 MDHEN and CDR2 SYDVKM. The CDR3 contains 13 residues. The V gene end was trimmed by 7 bases and the J gene end by 8 bases; junction bases not matched to a gene: 10. The full variable domain, rest sourced from reference TRBV28 and TRBJ1-1, is DVKVTQSSRYLVKRTGEKVFLECVQDMDHENMFWYRQDPGLGLRLIYFSYDVKMKEKGDIPEGYSVSREKKERFSLILESASTNQTSMYLCASTTNRQGEAFFGQGTRLTVV.